Given below is one TCR beta chain in context. The data belong to a study of blood T cell repertoires in COVID-19. Overall study context: The samples span acute and convalescent COVID-19 from the United States, Italy and Spain. PBMCs, B-cell-depleted T cells, or T cells provided the cDNA or gDNA that made up the material.

Only in-frame clones appear in the TCRdb table, and some are missing; sequencing was by immunoSEQ multiplex PCR. The sample contains about 130,000 clones, 65% to 85% of which appear only once. J was trimmed by 6 bases and V by 0 bases; bases with no gene match: 4. This CDR3 has 14 residues. Germline assignment: CDR1 SGHDT and CDR2 YYEEEE. The sample taken for sequencing was peripheral blood. The TCR was taken from a man aged 25 to 40 with COVID-19, enrolled during active disease. The rearrangement uses TRBV5-6 and TRBJ1-2; 8 bases are a match to TRBD1. CDR3 DNA sequence: TGTGCCAGCAGCTTGGGGTGGACAGGGAATGGCTACACCTTC. It is translated as CASSLGWTGNGYTF.